This is a list of T cell receptor beta chains from one sample in a study of blood T cell repertoires in COVID-19. Sequenced by immunoSEQ multiplex PCR; TCRdb stores in-frame clones only, minus some. The repertoire includes more than 110,000 clones, about 80% of them detected once, and 5.5% to 8% sits in the top ten. The sample consisted of peripheral blood. These receptors all stem from a human donor in a cohort sampled during active COVID-19. Each CDR3 is given with its conserved first and last residue. Fields, in order: V gene, clone size, J gene, D gene, CDR3 length, CDR3 protein, CDR3 DNA. A D gene is named only where the DNA matches it firmly. Not all rows give a size; the values are once, few, many and, for expanded clones, a class.

v_call: TRBV7-6
clone_size: once
j_call: TRBJ1-2
d_call: TRBD1
cdr3_length: 13
cdr3_aa: CASSLTGGGGYTF
cdr3_nt: TGTGCCAGCAGCTTAACAGGGGGCGGTGGCTACACCTTC

v_call: TRBV9
clone_size: NA
j_call: TRBJ1-3
d_call: TRBD1
cdr3_length: 16
cdr3_aa: CASSDRQGISGNTIYF
cdr3_nt: TGTGCCAGCAGCGATAGACAGGGAATCAGTGGAAACACCATATATTTT

v_call: TRBV7-2
clone_size: NA
j_call: TRBJ2-5
d_call: NA
cdr3_length: 17
cdr3_aa: CASSLERVGGQTGTQYF
cdr3_nt: TGTGCCAGCAGCTTAGAGAGGGTGGGGGGTCAAACAGGGACCCAGTACTTC

v_call: TRBV7-8
clone_size: NA
j_call: TRBJ2-1
d_call: NA
cdr3_length: 17
cdr3_aa: CASSQDQGRRLMGEQFF
cdr3_nt: TGTGCCAGCAGCCAAGACCAGGGGCGGCGGCTCATGGGTGAGCAGTTCTTC

v_call: TRBV5-1
clone_size: once
j_call: TRBJ1-1
d_call: TRBD1
cdr3_length: 14
cdr3_aa: CASSLVGQGTEAFF
cdr3_nt: TGCGCCAGCAGCTTGGTGGGACAGGGAACTGAAGCTTTCTTT

v_call: TRBV10-3
clone_size: NA
j_call: TRBJ2-1
d_call: TRBD2
cdr3_length: 14
cdr3_aa: CAISGEGPRPEQFF
cdr3_nt: TGTGCCATCTCCGGGGAGGGGCCTCGGCCTGAGCAGTTCTTC

v_call: TRBV9
clone_size: NA
j_call: TRBJ2-2
d_call: TRBD1
cdr3_length: 15
cdr3_aa: CASSTQGGYTGELFF
cdr3_nt: TGTGCCAGCAGCACCCAAGGGGGCTACACCGGGGAGCTGTTTTTT

v_call: TRBV11-2
clone_size: NA
j_call: TRBJ1-2
d_call: TRBD1
cdr3_length: 18
cdr3_aa: CASSRNPGQGALNYGYTF
cdr3_nt: TGTGCCAGCAGCCGAAACCCGGGACAGGGGGCGCTTAACTATGGCTACACCTTC

v_call: TRBV6-1
clone_size: NA
j_call: TRBJ2-7
d_call: TRBD1
cdr3_length: 12
cdr3_aa: CATQTGAYEQYF
cdr3_nt: TGTGCCACCCAAACAGGGGCCTACGAGCAGTACTTC

v_call: TRBV29-1
clone_size: NA
j_call: TRBJ2-5
d_call: TRBD2
cdr3_length: 16
cdr3_aa: CSVQGGGKKGTETQYF
cdr3_nt: TGCAGCGTTCAAGGCGGGGGGAAAAAGGGGACAGAGACCCAGTACTTC

v_call: TRBV13
clone_size: NA
j_call: TRBJ2-7
d_call: NA
cdr3_length: 14
cdr3_aa: CASSLVQRPTEQYF
cdr3_nt: TGTGCCAGCAGCTTAGTTCAGAGGCCTACCGAGCAGTACTTC

v_call: TRBV6-5
clone_size: NA
j_call: TRBJ2-3
d_call: NA
cdr3_length: 14
cdr3_aa: CASRLERGTDTQYF
cdr3_nt: TGTGCCAGCAGGTTGGAGCGGGGCACAGATACGCAGTATTTT

v_call: TRBV5-1
clone_size: NA
j_call: TRBJ2-1
d_call: TRBD1
cdr3_length: 14
cdr3_aa: CASSLFTGGYEQFF
cdr3_nt: TGCGCCAGCAGCTTGTTTACAGGGGGCTATGAGCAGTTCTTC

v_call: TRBV30
clone_size: NA
j_call: TRBJ2-2
d_call: TRBD2
cdr3_length: 13
cdr3_aa: CATPGGATGELFF
cdr3_nt: TGTGCCACCCCCGGGGGGGCTACCGGGGAGCTGTTTTTT

v_call: TRBV10-3
clone_size: NA
j_call: TRBJ2-3
d_call: TRBD1
cdr3_length: 17
cdr3_aa: CAISESNTGSVSGGAYF
cdr3_nt: TGTGCCATCAGTGAGTCGAATACGGGTTCTGTATCAGGGGGCGCGTATTTT

v_call: TRBV4-3
clone_size: NA
j_call: TRBJ1-3
d_call: NA
cdr3_length: 18
cdr3_aa: CASSQEYKGVSSGNTIYF
cdr3_nt: TGCGCCAGCAGCCAAGAGTACAAGGGGGTTAGCTCTGGAAACACCATATATTTT

v_call: TRBV29-1
clone_size: NA
j_call: TRBJ1-5
d_call: NA
cdr3_length: 13
cdr3_aa: CSVEENQWSPQHF
cdr3_nt: TGCAGCGTTGAAGAGAATCAGTGGTCGCCCCAGCATTTT

v_call: TRBV13
clone_size: NA
j_call: TRBJ1-6
d_call: TRBD1
cdr3_length: 15
cdr3_aa: CASTKDRGFLSPLHF
cdr3_nt: TGTGCCAGCACCAAGGACAGGGGTTTTTTGTCACCCCTCCACTTT

v_call: TRBV7-3
clone_size: NA
j_call: TRBJ2-1
d_call: NA
cdr3_length: 16
cdr3_aa: CASSLISAGAYNEQFF
cdr3_nt: TGTGCCAGCAGCTTAATTTCGGCAGGGGCCTACAATGAGCAGTTCTTC

v_call: TRBV10-3
clone_size: NA
j_call: TRBJ2-7
d_call: NA
cdr3_length: 17
cdr3_aa: CAISDMVAGASSYEQYF
cdr3_nt: TGTGCCATCAGTGACATGGTAGCAGGGGCAAGCTCCTACGAGCAGTACTTC

v_call: TRBV3-1/TRBV3-2
clone_size: NA
j_call: TRBJ2-3
d_call: TRBD2
cdr3_length: 18
cdr3_aa: CASSQELAGPSSTDTQYF
cdr3_nt: TGTGCCAGCAGCCAAGAGCTAGCGGGGCCTTCTAGCACAGATACGCAGTATTTT

v_call: TRBV12-5
clone_size: NA
j_call: TRBJ2-7
d_call: NA
cdr3_length: 13
cdr3_aa: CASGPPGGGQQYF
cdr3_nt: TGTGCTAGTGGTCCCCCGGGCGGCGGGCAGCAGTACTTC

v_call: TRBV7-2
clone_size: NA
j_call: TRBJ2-7
d_call: TRBD1
cdr3_length: 15
cdr3_aa: CASSTSGTETYEQYF
cdr3_nt: TGTGCCAGCAGCACATCCGGGACAGAAACGTACGAGCAGTACTTC

v_call: TRBV5-1
clone_size: NA
j_call: TRBJ2-2
d_call: NA
cdr3_length: 15
cdr3_aa: CASSLSGVGTGELFF
cdr3_nt: TGCGCCAGCAGCTTGTCGGGGGTGGGCACCGGGGAGCTGTTTTTT

v_call: TRBV20-1
clone_size: NA
j_call: TRBJ1-1
d_call: NA
cdr3_length: 11
cdr3_aa: CSASLVTEAFF
cdr3_nt: TGCAGTGCTTCACTTGTCACTGAAGCTTTCTTT

v_call: TRBV4-1
clone_size: NA
j_call: TRBJ1-6
d_call: TRBD1
cdr3_length: 16
cdr3_aa: CASSHRTGPVNSPLHF
cdr3_nt: TGCGCCAGCAGCCACCGGACAGGGCCCGTCAACTCACCCCTCCACTTT

v_call: TRBV6-2/TRBV6-3
clone_size: NA
j_call: TRBJ2-1
d_call: TRBD2
cdr3_length: 17
cdr3_aa: CASSPRLAGVGDNEQFF
cdr3_nt: TGTGCCAGCAGCCCCCGACTAGCGGGGGTTGGAGACAATGAGCAGTTCTTC

v_call: TRBV6-5
clone_size: NA
j_call: TRBJ2-7
d_call: NA
cdr3_length: 12
cdr3_aa: CASKNAGSEQYF
cdr3_nt: TGTGCCAGCAAAAATGCGGGAAGCGAGCAGTACTTC